The present entry profiles one T cell receptor beta chain with its context. Its antigen remains unidentified. The sample is drawn from a study of T-cell reconstitution after alpha-beta-depleted transplantation in children. Whole-study findings and limits: Several hundred expanded graft clones reportedly gave rise to the alpha-beta T cells present about two months after transplant. One year post-transplant, T-cell counts and diversity were largely derived from T cells produced anew. There were some patients whose high TCRbeta diversity at day 60 came from surviving recipient T cells and thymic progenitors.

TCRbeta library construction was performed incorporating unique molecular identifiers. TCRdb analysed the PCR reads with MiXCR anew, one entry per CDR3 protein. In the table there are some 600,000 distinct CDR3 sequences, 10% to 15% of which are singletons. The germline V gene has CDR1 MDHEN and CDR2 SYDVKM. V lost 6 bases, J lost 2 bases, and 6 bases stayed unmatched. This CDR3 has 14 amino acids. The sequence came from a male patient between 10 and 17 years old who had a stem cell transplant for acute myeloid leukemia, so the T cells may come from the graft donor. V usage is TRBV28 and J usage is TRBJ2-7, with 8 bases fitting TRBD1. Sequencing was performed on PBMCs, mostly from graft donor cells, taken 360 days after TCRalphabeta/CD19-depleted stem cell transplant. CDR3 residues: CASRTGASAYEQYF. Here the CDR3 DNA reads TGTGCCAGCAGGACAGGGGCCTCAGCCTACGAGCAGTACTTC.